Listed below are T cell receptor beta chains from one sample, sequenced in a study of blood T cell repertoires in COVID-19. Only in-frame clones appear in the TCRdb table, and some are missing; sequencing was by immunoSEQ multiplex PCR. This sample carries about 250,000 clones, approximately 90% of them seen once, and the ten largest clones take approximately 3.3%. The sample comprised peripheral blood. These receptors were collected from a man aged 18 to 35 with active or convalescent COVID-19. Both conserved end residues are part of each CDR3. The order of the fields is CDR3 DNA, CDR3 protein, clone size, J gene, D gene, V gene. A D gene is named only where the DNA matches it firmly. Only part of the rows carry a size: once, few, many, or a class if the clone is expanded.

CDR3 DNA: TGTGCCAGCAGTGCCCCGGGACAGGGGGACTATGGCTACACCTTC
CDR3 protein: CASSAPGQGDYGYTF
clone size: once
J gene: TRBJ1-2
D gene: TRBD1
V gene: TRBV2

CDR3 DNA: TGCAGCGTCCCTCGAGCGGGATCGGGCACCGGGGAGCTGTTTTTT
CDR3 protein: CSVPRAGSGTGELFF
clone size: once
J gene: TRBJ2-2
D gene: TRBD2
V gene: TRBV29-1

CDR3 DNA: TGTGCCAGCGTGTTAAGCAACATTCAGTACTTC
CDR3 protein: CASVLSNIQYF
clone size: few
J gene: TRBJ2-4
D gene: -
V gene: TRBV2

CDR3 DNA: TGTGCCAGCAGCTTGGTCAGTGGGGGGTACGAGCAGTACTTC
CDR3 protein: CASSLVSGGYEQYF
clone size: -
J gene: TRBJ2-7
D gene: -
V gene: TRBV5-5

CDR3 DNA: TGTGCTAGTGGTTTACAGAACACCATATATTTT
CDR3 protein: CASGLQNTIYF
clone size: -
J gene: TRBJ1-3
D gene: -
V gene: TRBV12-5

CDR3 DNA: TGTGCCAGCAGCCAAGAGGGAGGTCGAGCTTTCTTT
CDR3 protein: CASSQEGGRAFF
clone size: -
J gene: TRBJ1-1
D gene: -
V gene: TRBV3-1/TRBV3-2

CDR3 DNA: TGTGCCAGCAGGATAGGGGGCGCGGACACCGGGGAGCTGTTTTTT
CDR3 protein: CASRIGGADTGELFF
clone size: -
J gene: TRBJ2-2
D gene: TRBD1
V gene: TRBV28

CDR3 DNA: TGTGCCAGTCATAAGCGGGAGAACACCGGGGAGCTGTTTTTT
CDR3 protein: CASHKRENTGELFF
clone size: -
J gene: TRBJ2-2
D gene: TRBD2
V gene: TRBV7-9

CDR3 DNA: TGTGCCAGCAGCTTATGGGCGGGCGACTACAATGAGCAGTTCTTC
CDR3 protein: CASSLWAGDYNEQFF
clone size: -
J gene: TRBJ2-1
D gene: -
V gene: TRBV7-3

CDR3 DNA: TGTGCCAGCACCCTAAGGCAGGGGACTGAAGCTTTCTTT
CDR3 protein: CASTLRQGTEAFF
clone size: -
J gene: TRBJ1-1
D gene: -
V gene: TRBV7-2

CDR3 DNA: TGTGCCAGCAGTCCCTCTGGGACAGTCCTTGAAGCTTTCTTT
CDR3 protein: CASSPSGTVLEAFF
clone size: few
J gene: TRBJ1-1
D gene: TRBD1
V gene: TRBV6-2/TRBV6-3

CDR3 DNA: TGTGCCAGCAGCGTAGATCCGGGACTAGCGAACGGGGAGCTGTTTTTT
CDR3 protein: CASSVDPGLANGELFF
clone size: -
J gene: TRBJ2-2
D gene: TRBD2
V gene: TRBV9

CDR3 DNA: TGTGCCACCAGCAGAGAACAGTTATCTAACTATGGCTACACCTTC
CDR3 protein: CATSREQLSNYGYTF
clone size: -
J gene: TRBJ1-2
D gene: -
V gene: TRBV15

CDR3 DNA: TGTGCCTGGAGCGCAGGGGGCGCGGCATACGAGCAGTACTTC
CDR3 protein: CAWSAGGAAYEQYF
clone size: -
J gene: TRBJ2-7
D gene: TRBD1
V gene: TRBV30